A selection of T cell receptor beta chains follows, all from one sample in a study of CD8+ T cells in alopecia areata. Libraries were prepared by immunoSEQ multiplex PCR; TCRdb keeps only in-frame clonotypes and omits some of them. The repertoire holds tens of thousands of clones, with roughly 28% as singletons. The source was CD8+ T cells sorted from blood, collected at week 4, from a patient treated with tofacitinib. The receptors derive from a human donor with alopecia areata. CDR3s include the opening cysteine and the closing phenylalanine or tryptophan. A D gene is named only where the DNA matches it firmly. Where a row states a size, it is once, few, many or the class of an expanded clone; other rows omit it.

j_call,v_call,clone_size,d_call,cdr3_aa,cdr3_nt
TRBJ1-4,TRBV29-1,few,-,CSVPHQEKLFF,TGCAGCGTTCCCCACCAGGAAAAACTGTTTTTT
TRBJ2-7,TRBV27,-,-,CASSLSRSYEQYF,TGTGCCAGCAGTTTATCGAGATCCTACGAGCAGTACTTC
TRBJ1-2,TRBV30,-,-,CAWIGGAGYTF,TGTGCCTGGATTGGTGGGGCAGGCTACACCTTC
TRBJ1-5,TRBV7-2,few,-,CASSLGGQPQHF,TGTGCCAGCAGCTTAGGGGGACAGCCCCAGCATTTT
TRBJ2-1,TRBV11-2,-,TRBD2,CASSLEPAGLSYNEQFF,TGTGCCAGCAGCTTAGAGCCAGCGGGACTATCCTACAATGAGCAGTTCTTC
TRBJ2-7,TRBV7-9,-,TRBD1,CASSTTGGSYEQYF,TGTGCCAGCAGCACTACAGGGGGATCCTACGAGCAGTACTTC
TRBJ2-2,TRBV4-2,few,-,CASSTQGWGAGELFF,TGTGCCAGCAGCACGCAGGGTTGGGGCGCCGGGGAGCTGTTTTTT
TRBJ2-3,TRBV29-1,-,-,CSVAVERPDTQYF,TGCAGCGTTGCCGTGGAGCGGCCAGATACGCAGTATTTT
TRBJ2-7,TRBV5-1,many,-,CASSPLRGATYEQYF,TGCGCCAGCAGCCCACTAAGAGGGGCCACCTACGAGCAGTACTTC
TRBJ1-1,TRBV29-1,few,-,CSVEVTQNTEAFF,TGCAGCGTTGAAGTAACACAAAACACTGAAGCTTTCTTT
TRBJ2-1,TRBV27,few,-,CASSLPNLYNEQFF,TGTGCCAGCAGTTTACCTAATTTGTACAATGAGCAGTTCTTC
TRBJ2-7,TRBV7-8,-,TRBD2,CASSVPAGGTYEQYF,TGTGCCAGCAGCGTCCCCGCGGGAGGGACCTACGAGCAGTACTTC
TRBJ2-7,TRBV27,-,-,CASSPSPGGYEQYF,TGTGCCAGCAGTCCTAGCCCCGGGGGATACGAGCAGTACTTC
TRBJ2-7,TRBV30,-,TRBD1,CAWSPSGQDEYF,TGTGCCTGGAGTCCGAGCGGACAGGACGAGTACTTC
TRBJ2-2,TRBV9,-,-,CASSVGGLRSGELFF,TGTGCCAGCAGCGTAGGGGGGCTTCGAAGCGGGGAGCTGTTTTTT
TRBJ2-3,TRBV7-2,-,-,CASSYWTTDTQYF,TGTGCCAGCAGCTACTGGACGACAGATACGCAGTATTTT
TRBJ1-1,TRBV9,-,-,CASSASGAGTEAFF,TGTGCCAGCAGCGCATCAGGGGCGGGCACTGAAGCTTTCTTT
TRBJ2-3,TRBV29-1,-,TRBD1,CSVDLGDRAADTQYF,TGCAGCGTTGATCTCGGGGACAGGGCGGCAGATACGCAGTATTTT
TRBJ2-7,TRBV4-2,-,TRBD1,CASSQGLRQGNTYEQYF,TGTGCCAGCAGCCAAGGGTTAAGACAGGGGAACACCTACGAGCAGTACTTC
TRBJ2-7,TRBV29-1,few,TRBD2,CSVAAGVYEQYF,TGCAGCGTCGCGGCGGGGGTCTACGAGCAGTACTTC
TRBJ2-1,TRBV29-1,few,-,CSTGTTSSYNEQFF,TGCAGCACCGGGACAACTAGCTCCTACAATGAGCAGTTCTTC
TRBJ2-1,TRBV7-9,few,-,CASSYGGYNEQFF,TGTGCCAGCAGCTACGGGGGATACAATGAGCAGTTCTTC
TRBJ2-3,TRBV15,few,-,CATSGGGFTDTQYF,TGTGCCACCAGCGGGGGGGGCTTCACAGATACGCAGTATTTT
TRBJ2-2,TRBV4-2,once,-,CASSPVGTRNTGELFF,TGTGCCAGCAGCCCCGTCGGGACACGGAACACCGGGGAGCTGTTTTTT
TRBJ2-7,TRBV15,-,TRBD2,CATSRTSGREAYEQYF,TGTGCCACCAGCAGAACTAGCGGGAGGGAGGCCTACGAGCAGTACTTC
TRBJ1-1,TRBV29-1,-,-,CSVEREEAFF,TGCAGCGTTGAGAGGGAGGAAGCTTTCTTT
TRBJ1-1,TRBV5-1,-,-,CASSQDNTEAFF,TGCGCCAGCAGCCAAGATAACACTGAAGCTTTCTTT